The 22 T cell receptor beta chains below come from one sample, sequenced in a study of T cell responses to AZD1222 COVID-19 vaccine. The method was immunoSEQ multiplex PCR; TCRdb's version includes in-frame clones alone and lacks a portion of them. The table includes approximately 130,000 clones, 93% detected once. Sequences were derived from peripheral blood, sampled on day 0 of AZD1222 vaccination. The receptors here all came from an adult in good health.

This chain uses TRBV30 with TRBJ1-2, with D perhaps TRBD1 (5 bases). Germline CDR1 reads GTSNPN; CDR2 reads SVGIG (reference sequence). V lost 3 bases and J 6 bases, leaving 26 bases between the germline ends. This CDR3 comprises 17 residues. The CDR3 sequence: CAWRSYRDLLTRHGYTF. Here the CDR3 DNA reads TGTGCCTGGAGGTCGTACCGGGACCTACTCACGAGGCATGGCTACACCTTC.

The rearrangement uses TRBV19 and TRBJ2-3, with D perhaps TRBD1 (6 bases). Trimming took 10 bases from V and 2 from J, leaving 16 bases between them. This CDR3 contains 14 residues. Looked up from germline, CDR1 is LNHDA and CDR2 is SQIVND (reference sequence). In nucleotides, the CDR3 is TGTGCCACTAAGACAGGCCCTTCCACAGATACGCAGTATTTT. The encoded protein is CATKTGPSTDTQYF.

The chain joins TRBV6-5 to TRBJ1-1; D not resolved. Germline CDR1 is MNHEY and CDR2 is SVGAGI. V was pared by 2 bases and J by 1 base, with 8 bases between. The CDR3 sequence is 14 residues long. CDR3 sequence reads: CASSYDGTNTEAFF. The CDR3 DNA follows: TGTGCCAGCAGTTACGACGGAACGAACACTGAAGCTTTCTTT.

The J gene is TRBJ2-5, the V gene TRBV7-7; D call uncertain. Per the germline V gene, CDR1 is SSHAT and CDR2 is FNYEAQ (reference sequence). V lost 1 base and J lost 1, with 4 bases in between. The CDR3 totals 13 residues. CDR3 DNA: TGTGCCAGCAGCTTAGACAGCCAAGAGACCCAGTACTTC. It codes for CASSLDSQETQYF.

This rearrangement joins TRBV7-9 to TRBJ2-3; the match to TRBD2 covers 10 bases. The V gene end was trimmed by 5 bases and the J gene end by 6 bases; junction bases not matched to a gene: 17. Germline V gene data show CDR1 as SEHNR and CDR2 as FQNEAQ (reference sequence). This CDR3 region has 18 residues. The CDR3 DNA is TGTGCCAGCAGCCCCTCCCCCGGGAAGCGGGGGGGCGGGGATACGCAGTATTTT. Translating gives CASSPSPGKRGGGDTQYF.

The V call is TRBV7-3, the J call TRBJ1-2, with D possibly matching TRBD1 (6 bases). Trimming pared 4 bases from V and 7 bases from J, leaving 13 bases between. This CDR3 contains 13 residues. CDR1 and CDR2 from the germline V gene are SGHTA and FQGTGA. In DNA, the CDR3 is TGTGCCAGCAGCTCTGACAGGCGATCTGGCTACACCTTC. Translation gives CASSSDRRSGYTF.

CDR3: CASSLGRAQGEAFF. The CDR3 DNA reads TGTGCCAGCAGCTTGGGTAGGGCCCAAGGTGAAGCTTTCTTT. The rearrangement links TRBV5-4 to TRBJ1-1; no definite D call. The CDR3 is 14 residues long. V lost 0 bases and J lost 7, with 13 bases in between. From germline, CDR1 is SGHNT and CDR2 YYREEE (reference sequence).

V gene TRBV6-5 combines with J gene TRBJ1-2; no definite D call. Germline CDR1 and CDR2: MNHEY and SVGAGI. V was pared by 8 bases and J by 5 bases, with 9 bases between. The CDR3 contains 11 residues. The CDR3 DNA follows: TGTGCCAGCGGACCTGAATATGGCTACACCTTC. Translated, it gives CASGPEYGYTF.

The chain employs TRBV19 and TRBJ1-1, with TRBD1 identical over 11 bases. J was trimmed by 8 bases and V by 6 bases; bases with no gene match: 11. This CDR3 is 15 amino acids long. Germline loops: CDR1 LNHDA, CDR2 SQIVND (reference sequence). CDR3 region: CASSPDGQGAREAFF. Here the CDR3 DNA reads TGTGCCAGTAGCCCAGACGGACAGGGGGCGAGAGAAGCTTTCTTT.

CDR3 sequence: CASSPRVQGTYEQYF. CDR3 coding DNA: TGTGCCAGCTCACCTCGTGTGCAGGGGACCTACGAGCAGTACTTC. V is TRBV18 and J is TRBJ2-7, with TRBD1 as a possible D gene (6 bases). There are 15 residues in the CDR3. Germline assignment: CDR1 KGHSH and CDR2 LQKENI. V dropped 3 bases and J dropped 2 bases, with 14 bases sitting between them. The full variable domain, with the rest looked up from reference TRBV18 and TRBJ2-7, is NAGVMQNPRHLVRRRGQEARLRCSPMKGHSHVYWYRQLPEEGLKFMVYLQKENIIDESGMPKERFSAEFPKEGPSILRIQQVVRGDSAAYFCASSPRVQGTYEQYFGPGTRLTVT.

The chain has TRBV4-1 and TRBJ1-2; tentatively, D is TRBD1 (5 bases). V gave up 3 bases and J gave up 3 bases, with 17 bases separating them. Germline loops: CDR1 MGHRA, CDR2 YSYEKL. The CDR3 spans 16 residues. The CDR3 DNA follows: TGCGCCAGCAGCCAGACCTTGACTCGGGGGGACTATGGCTACACCTTC. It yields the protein CASSQTLTRGDYGYTF.

The CDR3 spells CASSPDQSPLHF. CDR3 in DNA: TGTGCCAGCAGCCCAGATCAGTCACCCCTCCACTTT. The rearrangement links TRBV9 to TRBJ1-6, with D hard to call. The germline V gene has CDR1 SGDLS and CDR2 YYNGEE. V lost 4 bases to trimming and J lost 10 bases, with 9 bases between them. There are 12 residues in the CDR3.

This CDR3 reads CASSPAGRQAFF. The CDR3 DNA reads as TGTGCCAGCAGCCCAGCAGGGCGTCAAGCTTTCTTT. The V gene is TRBV28, the J gene TRBJ1-1; D possibly corresponds to TRBD1 (5 bases). Germline CDR1 MDHEN, CDR2 SYDVKM. CDR3 length: 12 amino acids. With 6 bases removed from V and 9 bases from J, the gap between germline ends came to 14 bases.

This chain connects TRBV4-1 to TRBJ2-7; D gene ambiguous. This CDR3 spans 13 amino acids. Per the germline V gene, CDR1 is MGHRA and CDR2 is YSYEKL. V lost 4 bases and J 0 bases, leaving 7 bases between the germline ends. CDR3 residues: CASSRATSYEQYF. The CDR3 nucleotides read TGCGCCAGCAGCCGCGCGACCTCCTACGAGCAGTACTTC.

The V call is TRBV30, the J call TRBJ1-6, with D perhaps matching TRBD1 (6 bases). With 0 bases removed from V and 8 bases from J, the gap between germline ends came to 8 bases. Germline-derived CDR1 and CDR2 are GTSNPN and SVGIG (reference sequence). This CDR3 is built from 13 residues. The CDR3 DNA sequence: TGTGCCTGGAGTGTACAGGGCGATTCACCCCTCCACTTT. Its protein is CAWSVQGDSPLHF.

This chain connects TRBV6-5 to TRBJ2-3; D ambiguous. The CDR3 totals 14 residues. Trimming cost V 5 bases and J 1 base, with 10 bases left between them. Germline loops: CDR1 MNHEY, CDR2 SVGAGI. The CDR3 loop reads CASSTAVGTDTQYF. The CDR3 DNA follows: TGTGCCAGCAGTACGGCAGTAGGCACAGATACGCAGTATTTT.

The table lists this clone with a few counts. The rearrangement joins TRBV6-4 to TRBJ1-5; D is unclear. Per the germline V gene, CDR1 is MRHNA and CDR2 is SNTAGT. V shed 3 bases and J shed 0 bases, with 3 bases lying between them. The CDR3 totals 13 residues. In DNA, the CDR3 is TGTGCCAGCAGTGAGGGTAGCAATCAGCCCCAGCATTTT. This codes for CASSEGSNQPQHF.

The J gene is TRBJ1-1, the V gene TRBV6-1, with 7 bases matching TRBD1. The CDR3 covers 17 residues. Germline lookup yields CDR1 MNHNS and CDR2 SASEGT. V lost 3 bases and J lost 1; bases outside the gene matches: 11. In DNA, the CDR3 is TGTGCCAGCAGTGAGTCCCGGACAGGACTGAGGAACACTGAAGCTTTCTTT. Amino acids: CASSESRTGLRNTEAFF.

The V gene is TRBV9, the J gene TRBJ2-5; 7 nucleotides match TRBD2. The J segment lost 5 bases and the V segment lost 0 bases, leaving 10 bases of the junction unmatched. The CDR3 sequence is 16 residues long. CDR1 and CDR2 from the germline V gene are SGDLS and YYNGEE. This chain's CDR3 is CASSVALAGVGETQYF. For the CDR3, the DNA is TGTGCCAGCAGCGTAGCGCTTGCGGGGGTTGGGGAGACCCAGTACTTC.

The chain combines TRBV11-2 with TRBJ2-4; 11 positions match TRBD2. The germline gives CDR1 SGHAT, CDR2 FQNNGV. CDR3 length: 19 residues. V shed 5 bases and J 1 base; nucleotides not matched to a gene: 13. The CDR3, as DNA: TGTGCCAGCAGCCAGGGACTAGCGGAAAAGGGGCTGGCCAAAAACATTCAGTACTTC. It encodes CASSQGLAEKGLAKNIQYF.

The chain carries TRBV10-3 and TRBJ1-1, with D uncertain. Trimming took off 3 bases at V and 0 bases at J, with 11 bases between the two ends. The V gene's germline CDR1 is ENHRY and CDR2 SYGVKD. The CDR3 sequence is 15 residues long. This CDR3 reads CAISEHREMNTEAFF. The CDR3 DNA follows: TGTGCCATCAGTGAACACAGAGAAATGAACACTGAAGCTTTCTTT.

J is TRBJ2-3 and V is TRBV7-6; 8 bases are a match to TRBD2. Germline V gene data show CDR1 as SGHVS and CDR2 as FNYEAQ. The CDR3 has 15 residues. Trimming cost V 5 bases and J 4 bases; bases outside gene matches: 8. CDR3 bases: TGTGCCAGCAGCCCCTGGGGACTAGGGCCAGATACGCAGTATTTT. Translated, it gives CASSPWGLGPDTQYF.